Listed here are 3 T cell receptor beta chains from one sample, sequenced in a study of cytomegalovirus exposure and HLA in healthy donors. Primers included in the PCR were 60 Vbeta and 13 Jbeta primers. Generated by immunoSEQ multiplex PCR, the TCRdb table keeps only in-frame clones and is missing some. The profile shows about 170,000 clones, around three quarters of them singletons. The sequenced sample consisted of PBMCs. All receptors derive from a man aged 35 to 55 in good health and CMV-seropositive.

In this sample, this clone turned up a few times. The rearrangement uses TRBV2 and TRBJ2-4; perhaps TRBD2 as D (7 bases). Trimming left V 8 bases short and J 8 bases short, with 19 bases between. The CDR3 extends over 14 amino acids. Germline values: CDR1 SNHLY, CDR2 FYNNEI. The CDR3 nucleotides read TGTGCCAGCCTCCTTGGGGGGGGCGGGGACATTCAGTACTTC. This sequence encodes CASLLGGGGDIQYF.

The chain is built from TRBV9 and TRBJ2-7; possibly TRBD1 for D (6 bases). Trimming stripped 5 bases from V and 5 bases from J, with 11 bases between. Per the germline V gene, CDR1 is SGDLS and CDR2 is YYNGEE. This CDR3 has 12 residues. CDR3 residues: CASSLGGDEQYF. CDR3 nucleotides: TGTGCCAGCAGTCTAGGGGGTGACGAGCAGTACTTC.

The chain has TRBV7-2 and TRBJ1-3, with D tentatively TRBD1 (5 bases). Trimming removed 4 bases from V and 0 bases from J, with 13 bases in between. The CDR3 has 16 amino acids. Germline V gene lookup returns CDR1 SGHTA and CDR2 FQGNSA. The CDR3: CASSSGLMGSGNTIYF. The DNA for the CDR3 is TGTGCCAGCAGCTCAGGGCTTATGGGCTCTGGAAACACCATATATTTT.